This T cell receptor (beta chain) was documented in a study of tissue T cells after allogeneic stem cell transplantation. TCRdb's copy holds only in-frame clones and misses some; the assay was immunoSEQ multiplex PCR. The sample lists 20,000 to 25,000 clones, roughly 80% occurring once. Trimming left V 4 bases short and J 7 bases short, with 10 bases between. CDR1 and CDR2 (germline): GTSNPN, SVGIG (reference sequence). The CDR3 has 11 amino acids. This sequence originates from a female donor aged 60 or older with lung cancer. The gene calls are TRBV30 and TRBJ1-1; D unclear. The sample here was tissue from the ileum, taken at autopsy. The CDR3 DNA sequence: TGTGCCTGGACCGGCGGGAATGAAGCTTTCTTT. It specifies CAWTGGNEAFF.